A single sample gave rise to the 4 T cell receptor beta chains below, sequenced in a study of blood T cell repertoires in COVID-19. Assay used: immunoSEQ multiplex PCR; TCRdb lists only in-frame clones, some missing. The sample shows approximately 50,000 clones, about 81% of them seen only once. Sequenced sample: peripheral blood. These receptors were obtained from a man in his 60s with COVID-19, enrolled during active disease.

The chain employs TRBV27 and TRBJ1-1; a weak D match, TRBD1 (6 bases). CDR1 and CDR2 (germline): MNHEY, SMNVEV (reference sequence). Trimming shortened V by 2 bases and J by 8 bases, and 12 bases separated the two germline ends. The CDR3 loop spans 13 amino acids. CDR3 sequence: CASSLVQGSEAFF. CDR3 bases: TGTGCCAGCAGTTTAGTGCAGGGGTCCGAAGCTTTCTTT.

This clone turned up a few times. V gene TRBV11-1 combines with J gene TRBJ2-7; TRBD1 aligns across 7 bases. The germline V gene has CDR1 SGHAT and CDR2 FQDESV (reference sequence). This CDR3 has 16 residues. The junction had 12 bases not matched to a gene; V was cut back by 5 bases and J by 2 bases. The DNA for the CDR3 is TGTGCCAGCAGCCCAGAACAGGGGATCTCAACCTACGAGCAGTACTTC. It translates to CASSPEQGISTYEQYF.

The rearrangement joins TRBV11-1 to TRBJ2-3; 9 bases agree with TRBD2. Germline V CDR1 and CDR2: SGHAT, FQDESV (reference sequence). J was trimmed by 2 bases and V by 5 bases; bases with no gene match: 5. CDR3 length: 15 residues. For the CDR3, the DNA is TGTGCCAGCAGCGGGGTAGCGGGGGTCACAGATACGCAGTATTTT. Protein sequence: CASSGVAGVTDTQYF.

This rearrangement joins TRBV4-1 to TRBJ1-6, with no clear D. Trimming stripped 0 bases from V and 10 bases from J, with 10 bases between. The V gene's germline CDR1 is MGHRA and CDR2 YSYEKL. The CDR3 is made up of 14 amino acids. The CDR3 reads CASSQDRGPSPLHF. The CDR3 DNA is TGCGCCAGCAGCCAAGATCGGGGTCCCTCACCCCTCCACTTT.